These T cell receptor beta chains were read from a single sample in a study of blood T cells in healthy people across ages. In TCRdb, the 5' RACE reads were re-called with MiXCR into one record per CDR3 protein. The repertoire holds over a million distinct CDR3 sequences, with 40% to 45% as singletons. The sequencing input was blood. Receptor source: a woman aged 18-35 years in good health. Both conserved end residues are part of each CDR3.

CDR3aa	v_gene	j_gene
CSGGRAVDEQYF	TRBV7-9	TRBJ2-5
CASAPRLARKTYNEQFF	TRBV21-1	TRBJ2-1
CASSLSTGYSYNEQFF	TRBV27	TRBJ2-1
CASSLDRGRVNTEAFF	TRBV11-2	TRBJ1-1
CSARDRNKAYEQYF	TRBV20-1	.
CASSLMAGLRNAEAFF	TRBV7-3	TRBJ1-1
CASSPEGLGFDEQFF	TRBV9	TRBJ2-1
CASSHTTSYGTDTQYF	TRBV4-3	TRBJ2-3
CSAPDGYTEAFF	TRBV20-1	TRBJ1-1
CASSQGTGQKNEKLFF	TRBV4-1	TRBJ1-4
CSARGTSSYNERFF	TRBV20-1	TRBJ2-1
CASSVSPVRYGYTF	TRBV7-9	TRBJ1-2
CASSFQGARGTQYF	TRBV5-1	TRBJ2-5
CASRPETRNEQFF	TRBV5-1	TRBJ2-1
CASSVGALVGADTQYF	TRBV9	TRBJ2-5
CASRLVSGGEQYF	TRBV4-2	.
CASSQPGQSSGANVLTF	TRBV4-3	TRBJ2-6
CASSEDSIVDTQYF	TRBV14	TRBJ2-3
CATSDAGGSSYNEQFF	TRBV24-1	TRBJ2-1
CASSPSPRGSQPQHF	TRBV12-3/TRBV12-4	TRBJ1-5
CSVYRTRYF	TRBV29-1	TRBJ2-5
CASSFLGSSYNEQFF	TRBV7-9	TRBJ2-1
CATNSDSTDTQYF	TRBV24-1	TRBJ2-3
CASSQLLAGGVKEQFF	TRBV4-1	TRBJ2-1
CSAQQGSYTEAFF	TRBV20-1	TRBJ1-1
CSAPRVYGYTF	TRBV20-1	TRBJ1-2
CSARIPQGAGVYNERFF	TRBV20-1	TRBJ2-1
CTSSSGQTYGYTF	TRBV7-2	TRBJ1-2
CASSSPGGLGNIQYF	TRBV6-5	TRBJ2-4
CASRPGGGLDNEQFF	TRBV7-2	TRBJ2-1
CSVVPVGTEAFF	TRBV29-1	TRBJ1-1
CASSEPDRGLNTGELFF	TRBV25-1	TRBJ2-2
CASSQERTGEQFF	TRBV4-1	TRBJ2-1
CVSSQGTATSYGYTF	TRBV14	TRBJ1-2
CAWSVGFGMASTEAFF	TRBV30	TRBJ1-1
CASSTRQDNSPLHF	TRBV9	TRBJ1-6
CASSAQNEQFF	TRBV9	TRBJ2-1
CASSLLGPRGGTEAFF	TRBV28	TRBJ1-1
CASSPSSKNIQYF	TRBV3-1	TRBJ2-4
CASSPQGSGYTF	TRBV27	TRBJ1-2
CASSLLAKETQYF	TRBV27	TRBJ2-5
CASCLSGLWNSPLHF	TRBV27	TRBJ1-6
CASTKTGRNEQFF	TRBV9	TRBJ2-1
CAGSIFSIWTGVSFFHTEAFF	TRBV4-1	TRBJ1-1
CASSQRGYSTEAFF	TRBV12-3/TRBV12-4	TRBJ1-1
CASSSRDRGYEQYF	TRBV7-2	TRBJ2-7
CASSLGTSGEGYEQYF	TRBV7-2	TRBJ2-7
CSARDSRSGSYNEQYF	TRBV20-1	.
CASSFPGGHNSPLHF	TRBV6-6	TRBJ1-6
CASSLVSTSGSFYNEQFF	TRBV7-2	TRBJ2-1
CSVVIASEKLFF	TRBV29-1	TRBJ1-4